These 21 T cell receptor beta chains came from one sample sequenced in a study of regulatory T cells in long-lasting Graves disease. The sample's time point: persistent/refractory GD, antithyroid drugs over 5 years with positive TRAb. The TCR library used RNA extracted from PBMCs. Investigators prepared the TCR beta libraries by applying iRepertoire HTBI primers and Arm-PCR of CDR3 regions. TCRdb reprocessed the multiplex PCR reads via MiXCR and lists one record per CDR3 protein. The data show roughly 700,000 distinct CDR3 sequences, approximately 29% seen once. The source was peripheral blood mononuclear cells (PBMCs), collected when the disease was refractory, from a patient treated with antithyroid drugs. The receptors were gathered from a female donor with Graves disease.

V is TRBV20-1 and J is TRBJ1-1; TRBD1 might be the D (6 bases). The CDR3 covers 14 residues. The germline CDR1 and CDR2 sequences are DFQATT and SNEGSKA (reference sequence). Trimming took off 4 bases at V and 1 base at J, with 13 bases between the two ends. The CDR3 spells CSANRRGQNTEAFF. CDR3 nucleotides: TGCAGTGCTAACCGCAGGGGACAGAACACTGAAGCTTTCTTT.

This clonotype was recorded a few times. This sequence joins TRBV20-1 and TRBJ1-2, with 8 bases fitting TRBD1. This CDR3 is 13 amino acids long. V was clipped by 6 bases and J by 3 bases; unmatched bases: 6. Looked up from germline, CDR1 is DFQATT and CDR2 is SNEGSKA (reference sequence). The CDR3, as DNA: TGCAGTGCGTGGGACAGGACGGACTATGGCTACACCTTC. Translated: CSAWDRTDYGYTF.

The genes are TRBV6-1 and TRBJ1-1; D gene unclear. This CDR3 spans 14 amino acids. Per the germline V gene, CDR1 is MNHNS and CDR2 is SASEGT. Trimming removed 4 bases from V and 5 bases from J, with 14 bases in between. Here the CDR3 DNA reads TGTGCCAGCAGTGCCGGTGGCCCCGGGACTGAAGCTTTCTTT. It translates to CASSAGGPGTEAFF.

There are many counts of this clonotype. The chain employs TRBV6-1 and TRBJ2-5, with unresolved D. The V gene lost 8 bases and the J gene lost 0 bases, with 7 bases spanning the gap. Germline V gene sequence: CDR1 MNHNS, CDR2 SASEGT. This CDR3 spans 12 amino acids. DNA for the CDR3: TGTGCCAGCGGGGTGTACCAAGAGACCCAGTACTTC. As protein: CASGVYQETQYF.

The table lists this clonotype with a few counts. The rearrangement links TRBV3-1 to TRBJ1-4, with TRBD1 matching 8 bases. The V gene end was trimmed by 3 bases and the J gene end by 7 bases; junction bases not matched to a gene: 7. The CDR3 is 15 amino acids. CDR1 and CDR2 from the germline V gene are LGHDT and YNNKEL (reference sequence). CDR3 nucleotides: TGTGCCAGCAGCCAGGACAGGGCGGGTCGTGAAAAACTGTTTTTT. This encodes CASSQDRAGREKLFF.

This clonotype came up many times. The V gene is TRBV11-2, the J gene TRBJ1-2, with a weak D call TRBD1 (5 bases). V shed 4 bases and J shed 4 bases, with 19 bases lying between them. The CDR3 contains 16 residues. Germline V gene lookup returns CDR1 SGHAT and CDR2 FQNNGV. CDR3 sequence: CASSSYFGADSYGYTF. CDR3 in DNA: TGTGCCAGCAGCTCCTACTTTGGGGCAGACAGCTATGGCTACACCTTC.

This clonotype appeared many times. J is TRBJ2-7 and V is TRBV12-3 or TRBV12-4, with D perhaps being TRBD1 or TRBD2 (5 bases each). There are 14 residues in the CDR3. V dropped 1 base and J dropped 5 bases, with 12 bases sitting between them. In nucleotides, the CDR3 is TGTGCCAGCAGTTTAGGGGGGACGAGCCACGAGCAGTACTTC. It is translated as CASSLGGTSHEQYF.

The V gene is TRBV30, the J gene TRBJ1-2; D perhaps matches TRBD1 (6 bases). The length of the CDR3 is 14 residues. Germline lookup yields CDR1 GTSNPN and CDR2 SVGIG (reference sequence). Trimming removed 2 bases from V and 6 bases from J, with 16 bases in between. The CDR3 nucleotides read TGTGCCTGGAGTCAGAGGCAGGGGATAAATGGCTACACCTTC. Protein sequence: CAWSQRQGINGYTF.

The chain carries TRBV11-2 and TRBJ1-4, with unresolved D. V lost 0 bases to trimming and J lost 3 bases, with 8 bases between them. The CDR3 runs 15 residues. CDR1 SGHAT and CDR2 FQNNGV come from the germline V gene. The CDR3: CASSLERSANEKLFF. CDR3 DNA: TGTGCCAGCAGCTTAGAACGGTCAGCTAATGAAAAACTGTTTTTT.

Remarks on this clonotype: A much larger clone differs from this one at a single base, so this may be a read error. The chain carries TRBV28 and TRBJ1-1; D gene ambiguous. The CDR3 runs 13 residues. Germline values: CDR1 MDHEN, CDR2 SYDVKM. In nucleotides, the CDR3 is TGTGCCGGCAGTCCAAGGTGGAACACTGAAGCTTTCTTT. It is translated as CAGSPRWNTEAFF.

This clonotype has a count of ten or more. The chain employs TRBV2 and TRBJ1-2; the D gene is possibly TRBD1 (5 bases). Germline V gene data show CDR1 as SNHLY and CDR2 as FYNNEI. The CDR3 covers 16 residues. V lost 2 bases, J lost 6 bases, and 19 bases lay in between. CDR3: CASSENSWGRADGYTF. The CDR3, as DNA: TGTGCCAGCAGTGAAAATAGCTGGGGGAGGGCGGATGGCTACACCTTC.

The chain employs TRBV24-1 and TRBJ1-5, with 8 bases fitting TRBD1. The J segment lost 2 bases and the V segment lost 3 bases, leaving 2 bases of the junction unmatched. Germline CDR1 is KGHDR and CDR2 is SFDVKD. This CDR3 is built from 15 residues. CDR3 amino acids: CATSDNRGGNQPQHF. For the CDR3, the DNA is TGTGCCACCAGTGATAACAGGGGGGGCAATCAGCCCCAGCATTTT.

This clonotype was picked up a small number of times. This sequence joins TRBV7-9 and TRBJ2-5, with unresolved D. V gave up 6 bases and J gave up 3 bases, with 8 bases separating them. The CDR3 has 12 residues. In germline, CDR1 is SEHNR, CDR2 FQNEAQ (reference sequence). The CDR3 nucleotides are TGTGCCAGCAGTCGACTTGAAGAGACCCAGTACTTC. Protein product: CASSRLEETQYF.

J is TRBJ2-5 and V is TRBV5-1, with TRBD1 identical over 8 bases. Looked up from germline, CDR1 is SGHRS and CDR2 is YFSETQ. V was clipped by 2 bases and J by 2 bases; unmatched bases: 2. CDR3 size: 14 residues. This chain's CDR3 is CASSFQGAQETQYF. CDR3 DNA: TGCGCCAGCAGCTTTCAGGGGGCTCAAGAGACCCAGTACTTC. The whole variable domain, remainder taken from reference TRBV5-1 and TRBJ2-5, is KAGVTQTPRYLIKTRGQQVTLSCSPISGHRSVSWYQQTPGQGLQFLFEYFSETQRNKGNFPGRFSGRQFSNSRSEMNVSTLELGDSALYLCASSFQGAQETQYFGPGTRLLVL.

V is TRBV6-1 and J is TRBJ1-2; TRBD1 agrees at 8 bases. Germline V gene lookup returns CDR1 MNHNS and CDR2 SASEGT. The CDR3 runs 16 residues. The junction had 14 bases not matched to a gene; V was cut back by 5 bases and J by 6 bases. This chain's CDR3 is CASSTLDRAEGHGYTF. CDR3 coding DNA: TGTGCCAGCAGTACCTTGGACAGGGCCGAGGGCCATGGCTACACCTTC.

The CDR3 bases are TGCGCCAGCAGTGGATTTAAGAGGTCTAACTATGGCTACACCTTC. Translation: CASSGFKRSNYGYTF. The chain joins TRBV10-1 to TRBJ1-2; no definite D call. CDR1 is WNHNN, CDR2 SYGVQD, per germline (reference sequence). Trimming shortened V by 4 bases and J by 0 bases, and 12 bases separated the two germline ends. CDR3 length: 15 residues.

This clonotype appeared a few times. The chain combines TRBV6-1 with TRBJ2-5, with 10 bases lining up with TRBD1. CDR1 and CDR2 from the germline V gene are MNHNS and SASEGT. The CDR3 loop spans 16 amino acids. The J segment lost 5 bases and the V segment lost 6 bases, leaving 12 bases of the junction unmatched. CDR3 sequence: CASRLTGTGDGETQYF. DNA for the CDR3: TGTGCCAGCAGACTTACCGGGACAGGGGACGGGGAGACCCAGTACTTC.

This clonotype was counted between two and nine times. The chain employs TRBV10-3 and TRBJ1-2, with a tentative D call TRBD1 (6 bases). V was clipped by 10 bases and J by 0 bases, with 12 bases between them. This CDR3 is 13 amino acids long. CDR1 is ENHRY, CDR2 SYGVKD, per germline. CDR3 in amino acids: CATGGNSNYGYTF. The CDR3 region has the DNA TGTGCCACCGGGGGCAACTCTAACTATGGCTACACCTTC.

The chain recombines TRBV10-2 with TRBJ2-7, with D maybe TRBD1 (6 bases). The CDR3 sequence is 13 residues long. The V gene lost 7 bases and the J gene lost 5 bases, with 15 bases spanning the gap. Germline CDR1 and CDR2: WSHSY and SAAADI. CDR3 residues: CASNFGTTDEQYF. In DNA form, the CDR3 reads TGCGCCAGCAATTTCGGGACAACGGACGAGCAGTACTTC.

The rearrangement joins TRBV6-5 to TRBJ2-4; TRBD2 matches 10 bases. Per germline, CDR1 MNHEY and CDR2 SVGAGI. The CDR3 is made up of 18 amino acids. The J segment lost 2 bases and the V segment lost 4 bases, leaving 11 bases of the junction unmatched. The CDR3: CASSWASGRGESKNIQYF. In DNA form, the CDR3 reads TGTGCCAGCAGTTGGGCTAGCGGGAGAGGGGAGTCCAAAAACATTCAGTACTTC.

This chain connects TRBV3-1 to TRBJ1-4; 8 nucleotides line up with TRBD1. The V gene's germline CDR1 is LGHDT and CDR2 YNNKEL (reference sequence). The V gene end was trimmed by 0 bases and the J gene end by 8 bases; junction bases not matched to a gene: 5. The CDR3 totals 15 residues. CDR3 residues: CASSQEGTGHEKLFF. CDR3 coding DNA: TGTGCCAGCAGCCAAGAAGGGACAGGACACGAAAAACTGTTTTTT.